The T cell receptor beta chain under discussion was sequenced for a study of cytomegalovirus exposure and HLA in healthy donors. General observations from the study: Common viral pathogens seemed, in a later analysis, to connect with several of the most significant clusters.

After removal of 2 bases from V and 4 bases from J, the junction contained 5 bases not matched to a gene. The germline gives CDR1 MNHEY, CDR2 SVGAGI. The CDR3 has 15 amino acids. As for this clone: The target antigen is unknown.

With 60 Vbeta and 13 Jbeta primers, the PCR was carried out. The table came from immunoSEQ multiplex PCR; TCRdb's copy has only in-frame clones and leaves some out. Of around 93,000 clones in the sample, roughly four fifths were seen once. Material: PBMCs. This TCR derives from a man aged 25 to 40 in good health and CMV-seropositive. The chain couples TRBV6-5 to TRBJ1-2; TRBD1 agrees at 9 bases. In DNA form, the CDR3 reads TGTGCCAGCAGTTACAGGGGGACAGGGTTCTATGGCTACACCTTC. It encodes CASSYRGTGFYGYTF.